This TCR beta chain was recovered during a study of T cells in Graves' hyperthyroidism and ophthalmopathy. Amplification of TCR beta CDR3 regions used RNA as the template. The HTBI set primed first-round TCR CDR3 RT-PCR. In TCRdb, the multiplex PCR reads were re-called with MiXCR into one record per CDR3 protein. The sample records 700,000 to 850,000 distinct CDR3 sequences, over 35% being singletons. Germline loops: CDR1 SGHTA, CDR2 FQGNSA. The germline V and J ends were trimmed by 5 bases and 4 bases, with 12 bases remaining between them. The CDR3 consists of 13 residues. This clonotype was found many times. The hyperthyroidism was newly diagnosed and had lasted under 2 months; the patients were aged 18 to 65. Not enrolled were patients with uncontrolled infection, other autoimmune disease, pregnancy or lactation.

The receptor comes from a woman in her thirties or forties with Graves' hyperthyroidism. Sequenced sample: blood. The J gene is TRBJ2-7, the V gene TRBV7-2; D is unclear. CDR3 sequence reads: CASSQRPRYEQYF. CDR3 sequence (DNA): TGTGCCAGCAGCCAACGACCCAGATACGAGCAGTACTTC.